This T cell receptor beta chain was observed in a study of T-cell reconstitution after alpha-beta-depleted transplantation in children. Many counts were recorded for this clonotype. Unique molecular identifiers were built into the TCRbeta library. A single record per CDR3 protein comes from TCRdb applying MiXCR to the PCR reads. The sample lists 350,000 to 400,000 distinct CDR3 sequences, about an eighth seen once, with about 4% in the top ten. The specimen comprised PBMCs, sampled from the stem cell graft. This receptor was obtained from a human donor who donated a stem cell graft to a child with Fanconi anemia.

Written as DNA, the CDR3 is TGCGCCAGCAGCAAATTTGAGACCCAGTACTTC. It translates to CASSKFETQYF. The chain employs TRBV5-1 and TRBJ2-5; no clear D. V gave up 4 bases and J gave up 5 bases, with 6 bases separating them. Germline V gives CDR1 SGHRS, CDR2 YFSETQ. The length of the CDR3 is 11 residues.